This T cell receptor beta chain came from a study of regulatory T cells in long-lasting Graves disease. Study information: Over-5-year antithyroid drug use with positive TSH receptor antibodies defined persistent Graves' disease in the study. Study outcomes and limitations: Repertoires from persistent disease leaned toward TRBV28, TRBJ1-2 and TRBJ2-5. Comparison showed that persistent patients shared more public clonotypes (fewer than 3,000) than new patients (approximately 1,000).

Building of the TCR beta libraries involved iRepertoire HTBI primers and Arm-PCR of CDR3 regions. TCRdb fed the multiplex PCR reads into MiXCR, producing one record per CDR3 protein. The sample shows 700,000 or so distinct CDR3 sequences, roughly 30% of them seen only once. V trimming: 5 bases; J trimming: 6 bases; junction bases outside the gene matches: 14. The germline V gene has CDR1 SEHNR and CDR2 FQNEAQ (reference sequence). CDR3 length: 16 amino acids. Time point indicated: persistent/refractory GD, antithyroid drugs over 5 years with positive TRAb. PBMCs were the source of the RNA used for TCR sequencing. As to this clonotype: Its antigen remains unknown.

Sequenced here: peripheral blood mononuclear cells (PBMCs), sampled when the disease was refractory, from a patient treated with antithyroid drugs. The rearrangement links TRBV7-9 to TRBJ2-7; 9 positions match TRBD2. This TCR came from a female donor with Graves disease. CDR3 in DNA: TGTGCCAGCAGCCAAGATGAACAAGCGGGAGGTATCGAGCAGTACTTC. Its translation: CASSQDEQAGGIEQYF.